Sequencing of this T cell receptor beta chain was carried out in a study of blood T cell repertoires in COVID-19. On the study more broadly: PBMCs, B-cell-depleted T cells, or T cells were the source of the cDNA or gDNA that made up the material.

In the original workflow: Counts of nucleated cells, estimated from reference gene primer amplification, were obtained. Some clones are missing from TCRdb's copy, which holds only in-frame ones; the method was immunoSEQ multiplex PCR. V and J calls and clone size are those listed in that table; D and trimming were worked out from the DNA. Of under 15,000 clones in the sample, around 71% were seen once. Germline V gives CDR1 SGHTA, CDR2 FQGNSA. V was trimmed by 5 bases and J by 0 bases, leaving 16 bases between them. The CDR3 spans 17 residues. This receptor was taken from a man in his fifties or sixties with COVID-19, enrolled during active disease. The sample was peripheral blood. V and J are TRBV7-2 and TRBJ2-2; D call uncertain. CDR3 amino acids: CASSHFNSLANTGELFF. The CDR3, as DNA: TGTGCCAGCAGCCATTTCAACAGCCTCGCGAACACCGGGGAGCTGTTTTTT. The full variable domain, with the rest looked up from reference TRBV7-2 and TRBJ2-2, is GAGVSQSPSNKVTEKGKDVELRCDPISGHTALYWYRQSLGQGLEFLIYFQGNSAPDKSGLPSDRFSAERTGGSVSTLTIQRTQQEDSAVYLCASSHFNSLANTGELFFGEGSRLTVL.